This T cell receptor beta chain was observed in a study of blood T cell repertoires in COVID-19 (dated by TCRdb to about 2020). Notes on the research overall: Samples covering the acute and convalescent phases of COVID-19 were provided by collaborators in the United States, Italy and Spain. Where HLA class I and class II types were available, the types were taken from metadata supplied by the sample provider, not from assay-based typing. The repertoires were made available in a free public database intended to serve as a resource for research on the immune response to SARS-CoV-2. Samples came from the ongoing ImmuneRACE study (first 160 participants) plus 1,254 subjects from 6 global collaborators. Sample metadata almost always included a de-identified subject ID, COVID-19 status, age in years and sex. The material from the prospective study consisted of cDNA or gDNA derived from T cells, B-cell-depleted T cells, or PBMCs. The dataset comprised deeply sampled blood TCRbeta repertoires from subjects exposed to, actively infected with, or recovered from COVID-19. Beyond this particular receptor, the publication reports: The quantity of clinical and demographic metadata differed by source and by participant and was supplied without curation.

TCRbeta CDR3 regions were amplified from genomic DNA using the immunoSEQ Assay, a bias-controlled multiplex PCR. The authors' analysis ran thus. The number of nucleated cells in each sample was estimated by amplification of reference gene primers within the assay. To quantify the absolute abundance of each unique TCRbeta CDR3 rearrangement, sequence reads were collapsed and filtered. For each sample, productive Simpson clonality was calculated as the square root of Simpson's diversity index across productive rearrangements. The clones in this table, taken by TCRdb from immuneACCESS, are in-frame only. Not every clone is retained; where verified, under half of the shortfall comes from an unresolved V gene, and the cause of the rest is unknown. The V and J calls and clone size are taken from that table; D and trimming were inferred from the DNA. In all, the sample holds a few hundred thousand clones, and about 88% of those were seen once. 2.5% to 3.5% of the sample goes to the ten largest clones.

Worth noting for this clone: It has no known antigen specificity. Base qualities are missing; no much larger clone stands one base away.

In the prospective study, participants were about 18 to 95 years old, resided in around 25 geographic areas of the United States, and were enrolled through a virtual design. In the prospective study, cohorts were assigned on the basis of participant-reported clinical history obtained from a screening survey and a study questionnaire. For ImmuneRACE Cohort 3, a participant was defined as recovered based on two consecutive negative NP/OP PCR tests, clearance by a healthcare professional, or resolution of symptoms. Mobile phlebotomists in the prospective study collected whole blood, serum and a nasopharyngeal or oropharyngeal swab from every participant. Participants in the prospective study had the option to provide additional blood draws and questionnaires over a 2-month period. Before DNA extraction, blood samples from the prospective study were shipped at room temperature or frozen. V gives up 1 base and J gives up 11 bases, and the segment between their germline ends measures 14 bases. Measured from the cysteine to the phenylalanine, the CDR3 is 13 residues long. Of all the DNA, just the CDR3 is kept, 39 bases in frame from base 1. Reading the germline V gene (reference sequence) gives CDR1 LGHDT and CDR2 YNNKEL.

The TCR comes from a woman aged 25 to 45 who had recovered from COVID-19. Recombination connected TRBV3-1 (or the pseudogene TRBV3-2) to TRBJ1-1; the D gene is perhaps TRBD1, on 6 matching bases. Sequencing was performed on PBMCs or T cells enriched from blood (not recorded which). The CDR3 corresponds to CASSQVGGQWAFF. In nucleotide form, the sequence is TGTGCCAGCAGCCAAGTAGGGGGACAATGGGCTTTCTTT.